This TCR beta chain was found in a study of CD8+ T cells in alopecia areata. RNA extraction and reverse transcription yielded cDNA as sequencing template. Only in-frame clones appear in the TCRdb table, and some are missing; sequencing was by immunoSEQ multiplex PCR. The table has around 140,000 clones, 85% to 90% seen once. This clone was recorded once. The origin of this receptor is a human donor with alopecia areata. The material sequenced was CD8+ T cells sorted from blood, taken at week 0.

For the CDR3, the DNA is TGTGCCAGCAGGGTCCTAAGGGACAGAGACTACGAGCAGTACTTC. The encoded protein is CASRVLRDRDYEQYF. J is TRBJ2-7 and V is TRBV6-5; 7 nucleotides line up with TRBD1. Per germline, CDR1 MNHEY and CDR2 SVGAGI. V shed 6 bases, J shed 3 bases, and the junction held 11 bases outside the gene matches. The CDR3 covers 15 residues.